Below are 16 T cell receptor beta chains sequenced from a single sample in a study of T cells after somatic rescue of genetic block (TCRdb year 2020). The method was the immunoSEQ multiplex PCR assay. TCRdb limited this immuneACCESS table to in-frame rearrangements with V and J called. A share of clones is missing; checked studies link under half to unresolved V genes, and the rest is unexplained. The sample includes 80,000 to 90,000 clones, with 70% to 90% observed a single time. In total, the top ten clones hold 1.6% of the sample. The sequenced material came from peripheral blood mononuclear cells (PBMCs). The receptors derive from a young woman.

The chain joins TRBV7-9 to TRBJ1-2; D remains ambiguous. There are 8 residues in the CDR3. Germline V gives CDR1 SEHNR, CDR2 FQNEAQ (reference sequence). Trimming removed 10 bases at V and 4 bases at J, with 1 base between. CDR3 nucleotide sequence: TGTGCCATCTATGGCTACACCTTC. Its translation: CAIYGYTF.

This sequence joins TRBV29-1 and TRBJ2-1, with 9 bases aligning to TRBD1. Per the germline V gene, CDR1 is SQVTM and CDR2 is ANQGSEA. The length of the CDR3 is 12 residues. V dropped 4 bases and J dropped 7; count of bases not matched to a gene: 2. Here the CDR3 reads CSVAGQGNEQFF. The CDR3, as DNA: TGCAGCGTTGCAGGACAGGGGAATGAGCAGTTCTTC.

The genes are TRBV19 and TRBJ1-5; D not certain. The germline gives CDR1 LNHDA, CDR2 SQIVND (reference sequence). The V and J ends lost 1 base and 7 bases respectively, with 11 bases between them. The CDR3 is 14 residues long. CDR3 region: CASSIVGIEQPQHF. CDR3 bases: TGTGCCAGTAGTATAGTCGGGATAGAACAGCCCCAGCATTTT.

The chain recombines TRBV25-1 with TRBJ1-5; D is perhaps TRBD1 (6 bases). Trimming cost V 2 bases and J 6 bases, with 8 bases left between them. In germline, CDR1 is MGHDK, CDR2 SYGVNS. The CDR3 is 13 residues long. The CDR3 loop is CASSERRGQPQHF. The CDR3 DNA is TGTGCCAGCAGTGAACGCAGGGGTCAGCCCCAGCATTTT.

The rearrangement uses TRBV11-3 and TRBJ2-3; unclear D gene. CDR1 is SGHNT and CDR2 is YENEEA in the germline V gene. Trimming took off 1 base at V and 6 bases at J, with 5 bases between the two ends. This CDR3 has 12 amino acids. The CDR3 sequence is CASSLADDTQYF. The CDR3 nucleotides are TGTGCCAGCAGCTTAGCCGACGATACGCAGTATTTT.

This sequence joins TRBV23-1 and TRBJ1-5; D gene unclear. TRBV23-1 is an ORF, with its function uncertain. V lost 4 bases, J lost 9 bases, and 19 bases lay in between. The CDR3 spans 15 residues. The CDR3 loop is CASSRQEWLNRPQHF. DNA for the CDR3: TGCGCCAGCAGTCGCCAAGAGTGGCTGAACAGGCCCCAGCATTTT.

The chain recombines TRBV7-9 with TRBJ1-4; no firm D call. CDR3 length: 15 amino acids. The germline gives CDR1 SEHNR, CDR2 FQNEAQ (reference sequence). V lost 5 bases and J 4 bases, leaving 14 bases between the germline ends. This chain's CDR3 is CASSPALGGNEKLFF. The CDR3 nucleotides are TGTGCCAGCAGCCCCGCCCTGGGCGGTAATGAAAAACTGTTTTTT. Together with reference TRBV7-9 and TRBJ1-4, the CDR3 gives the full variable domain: DTGVSQNPRHKITKRGQNVTFRCDPISEHNRLYWYRQTLGQGPEFLTYFQNEAQLEKSRLLSDRFSAERPKGSFSTLEIQRTEQGDSAMYLCASSPALGGNEKLFFGSGTQLSVL.

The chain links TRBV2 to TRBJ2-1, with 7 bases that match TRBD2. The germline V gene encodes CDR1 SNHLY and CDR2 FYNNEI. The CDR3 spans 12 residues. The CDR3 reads CAKWLADNEQFF. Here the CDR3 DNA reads TGTGCGAAGTGGCTAGCGGACAATGAGCAGTTCTTC.

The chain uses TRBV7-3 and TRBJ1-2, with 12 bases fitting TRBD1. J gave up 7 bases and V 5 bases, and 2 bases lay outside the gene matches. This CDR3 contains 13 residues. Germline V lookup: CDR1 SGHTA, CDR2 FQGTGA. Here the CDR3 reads CASSPGQGAGYTF. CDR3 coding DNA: TGTGCCAGCAGCCCGGGACAGGGGGCTGGCTACACCTTC.

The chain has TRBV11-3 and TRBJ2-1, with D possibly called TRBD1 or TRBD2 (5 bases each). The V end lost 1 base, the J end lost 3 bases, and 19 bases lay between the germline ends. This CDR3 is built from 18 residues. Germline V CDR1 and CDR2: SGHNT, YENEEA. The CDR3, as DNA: TGTGCCAGCAGCTTAGTGAAGGCAGGGAGAGTCGGCTACAATGAGCAGTTCTTC. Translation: CASSLVKAGRVGYNEQFF.

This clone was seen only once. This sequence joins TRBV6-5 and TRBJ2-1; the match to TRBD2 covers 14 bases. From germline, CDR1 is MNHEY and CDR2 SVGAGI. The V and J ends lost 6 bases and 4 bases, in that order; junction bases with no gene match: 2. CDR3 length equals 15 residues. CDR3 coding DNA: TGTGCCAGCAGAGGGACTAGCGGGAGTTACAATGAGCAGTTCTTC. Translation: CASRGTSGSYNEQFF.

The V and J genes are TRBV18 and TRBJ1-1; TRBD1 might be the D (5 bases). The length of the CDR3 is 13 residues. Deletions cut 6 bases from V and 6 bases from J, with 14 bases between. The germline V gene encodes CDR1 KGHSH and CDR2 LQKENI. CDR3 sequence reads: CASSGGVEAEAFF. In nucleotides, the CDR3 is TGTGCCAGCTCTGGGGGGGTTGAAGCTGAAGCTTTCTTT.

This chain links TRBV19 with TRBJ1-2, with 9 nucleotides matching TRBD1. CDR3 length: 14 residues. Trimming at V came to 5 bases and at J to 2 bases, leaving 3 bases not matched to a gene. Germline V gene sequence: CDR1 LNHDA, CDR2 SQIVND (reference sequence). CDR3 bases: TGTGCCAGTAGTCCCGGACAGGGGAACTATGGCTACACCTTC. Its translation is CASSPGQGNYGYTF.

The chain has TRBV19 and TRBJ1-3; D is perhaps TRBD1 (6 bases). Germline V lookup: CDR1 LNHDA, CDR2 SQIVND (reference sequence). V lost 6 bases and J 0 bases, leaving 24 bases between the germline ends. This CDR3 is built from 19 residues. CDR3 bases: TGTGCCAGTAGGTCCGGGGCCTCCTGGGGGGCTCGCTCTGGAAACACCATATATTTT. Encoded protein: CASRSGASWGARSGNTIYF.

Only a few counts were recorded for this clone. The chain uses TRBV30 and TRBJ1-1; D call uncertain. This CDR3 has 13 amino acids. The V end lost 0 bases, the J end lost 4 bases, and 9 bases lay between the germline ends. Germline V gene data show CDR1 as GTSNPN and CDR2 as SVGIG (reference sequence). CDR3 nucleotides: TGTGCCTGGAGTGTCCCCAGTGGCACTGAAGCTTTCTTT. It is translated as CAWSVPSGTEAFF.

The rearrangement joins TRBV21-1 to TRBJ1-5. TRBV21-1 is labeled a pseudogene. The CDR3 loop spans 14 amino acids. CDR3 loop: CASSKHRRRRPQHF. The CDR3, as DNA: TGTGCCAGCAGCAAACACCGTCGCCGGCGACCCCAGCATTTT.